The entry that follows covers one TCR beta chain sequence. In the original workflow: Amplification of reference gene primers provided the estimated nucleated cell counts. TCRdb keeps only in-frame clones here, not all; method: immunoSEQ multiplex PCR. V, J and clone size were drawn from that table, and D and trimming were deduced from the DNA. The data contain approximately 140,000 clones, roughly 84% of them seen just once; the ten biggest clones take up less than 7%. This specimen belongs to a study of blood T cell repertoires in COVID-19. There are 14 residues in the CDR3. V was pared by 2 bases and J by 2 bases, with 9 bases between. Germline V gene sequence: CDR1 MNHEY, CDR2 SVGEGT.

This chain joins TRBV6-2 or TRBV6-3 and TRBJ1-1; D call uncertain. This TCR came from a man aged 40-50 years with acute COVID-19. Sample: PBMCs or T cells enriched from blood (not recorded which). The CDR3 DNA follows: TGTGCCAGCAGTTACAGTGCGGGAAACACTGAAGCTTTCTTT. It translates to CASSYSAGNTEAFF.